The text below deals with one T cell receptor beta chain. Trimming shortened V by 6 bases and J by 0 bases, and 8 bases separated the two germline ends. The CDR3 consists of 13 residues. CDR1 MGHDK and CDR2 SYGVNS come from the germline V gene. The PCR employed 60 Vbeta primers together with 13 Jbeta primers. TCRdb's table, derived via immunoSEQ multiplex PCR, lists solely in-frame clones and lacks some. The sample consists of 90,000 to 110,000 clones, around 70% of them appearing once. The record originates from a study of cytomegalovirus exposure and HLA in healthy donors. This chain joins TRBV25-1 and TRBJ1-1; no reliable D call. The TCR sequence derives from a young man in good health and CMV-seronegative. Input material: PBMCs. The DNA of the CDR3 is TGTGCCAGCAGCAAAGGAGTGAACACTGAAGCTTTCTTT. Its protein product is CASSKGVNTEAFF.